The next 8 T cell receptor beta chains were all read from a single sample in a study of regulatory dendritic cells for organ transplantation. Produced via immunoSEQ multiplex PCR; TCRdb's table is partial and in-frame only. The sample lists tens of thousands of clones, 74% seen once, with about 0.96% in the top ten. The sample taken for sequencing was memory CD4+ T cells from blood. Subset of the sample: CD45RO+ memory T cells. The source is a human donor in good health.

In this sample, this clone turned up a few times. The genes are TRBV6-5 and TRBJ1-1; TRBD1 agrees at 7 bases. Unmatched junction bases numbered 7, after V lost 6 bases and J lost 0 bases. The germline gives CDR1 MNHEY, CDR2 SVGAGI. The CDR3 spans 15 residues. Here the CDR3 reads CASSPQGGMNTEAFF. CDR3 DNA sequence: TGTGCCAGCAGCCCTCAGGGGGGTATGAACACTGAAGCTTTCTTT.

V and J are TRBV7-2 and TRBJ2-2; possible D gene TRBD2, 6 bases. With 5 bases removed from V and 7 bases from J, the gap between germline ends came to 17 bases. The CDR3 sequence is 15 residues long. CDR1 is SGHTA, CDR2 FQGNSA, per germline. The CDR3 sequence: CASSRSGVVGGELFF. DNA of the CDR3: TGTGCCAGCAGCAGATCGGGGGTGGTTGGCGGGGAGCTGTTTTTT.

This clone has only a few counts. V is TRBV7-2 and J is TRBJ2-3, with D maybe TRBD1 (6 bases). CDR3 length equals 17 residues. Trimming pared 1 base from V and 0 bases from J, leaving 14 bases between. Germline-derived CDR1 and CDR2 are SGHTA and FQGNSA. The CDR3 DNA sequence: TGTGCCAGCAGCTTAGGAGGGACACAATGGAGCACAGATACGCAGTATTTT. Its protein is CASSLGGTQWSTDTQYF.

V is TRBV6-5 and J is TRBJ2-5; TRBD1 might be the D (5 bases). This CDR3 is 15 amino acids long. V lost 6 bases and J 6 bases, leaving 20 bases between the germline ends. CDR1 MNHEY and CDR2 SVGAGI come from the germline V gene. The chain's CDR3 is CASSPLAGSLQTQYF. Written as DNA, the CDR3 is TGTGCCAGCAGCCCCTTGGCAGGGTCATTGCAGACCCAGTACTTC.

This chain uses TRBV7-2 with TRBJ2-4; 12 nucleotides match TRBD2. Losses at the gene ends were 2 bases for V and 8 bases for J; bases not matched to a gene: 4. Germline CDR1 reads SGHTA; CDR2 reads FQGNSA. The CDR3 sequence is 15 residues long. The CDR3 nucleotides read TGTGCCAGCAGCTTAAGGACTAGCGGGGCGCACATTCAGTACTTC. Its protein is CASSLRTSGAHIQYF.

This chain links TRBV29-1 with TRBJ2-3, with TRBD1 identical over 10 bases. Germline CDR1 reads SQVTM; CDR2 reads ANQGSEA. Germline trimming cut 4 bases from V and 2 bases from J; bases unmatched to any gene: 3. The CDR3 runs 14 residues. The CDR3 sequence: CSVGGTGATDTQYF. The CDR3 bases are TGCAGCGTTGGCGGGACAGGGGCCACAGATACGCAGTATTTT.

This chain connects TRBV5-6 to TRBJ2-7; TRBD2 matches 7 bases. The trim removed 4 bases at V and 3 bases at J, leaving 4 bases unmatched. CDR1 is SGHDT, CDR2 YYEEEE, per germline. This CDR3 region has 13 residues. The CDR3 region is CASSPGTNYEQYF. As DNA, the CDR3 is TGTGCCAGCAGCCCCGGGACTAACTACGAGCAGTACTTC.

The chain uses TRBV6-1 and TRBJ1-5; 10 nucleotides agree with TRBD1. The J segment lost 5 bases and the V segment lost 4 bases, leaving 14 bases of the junction unmatched. The germline V gene encodes CDR1 MNHNS and CDR2 SASEGT. This CDR3 is 18 amino acids long. CDR3 sequence reads: CASSGPGTGEGWYQPQHF. The CDR3 DNA reads TGTGCCAGCAGTGGGCCGGGGACAGGGGAGGGGTGGTATCAGCCCCAGCATTTT.